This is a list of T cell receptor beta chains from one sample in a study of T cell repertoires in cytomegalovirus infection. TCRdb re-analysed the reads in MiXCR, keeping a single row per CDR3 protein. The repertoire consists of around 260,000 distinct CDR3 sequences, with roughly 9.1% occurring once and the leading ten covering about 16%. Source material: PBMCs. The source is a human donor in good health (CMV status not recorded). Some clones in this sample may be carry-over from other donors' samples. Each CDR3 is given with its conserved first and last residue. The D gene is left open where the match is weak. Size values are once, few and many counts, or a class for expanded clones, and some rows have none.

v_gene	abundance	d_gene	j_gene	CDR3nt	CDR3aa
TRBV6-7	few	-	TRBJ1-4	TGTGCCAGCAGTTACTCGGAGGCAACTAATGAAAAACTGTTTTTT	CASSYSEATNEKLFF
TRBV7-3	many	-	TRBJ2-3	TGTGCCAGCAGCTTCCTCGGGGGGCGCACAGATACGCAGTATTTT	CASSFLGGRTDTQYF
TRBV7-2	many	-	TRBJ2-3	TGTGCCAGCAGCTTAACAACAATTAATACGCAGTATTTT	CASSLTTINTQYF
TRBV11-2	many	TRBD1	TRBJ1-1	TGTGCCAGCAGCTTAGAAGGGACAGTCACTGAAGCTTTCTTT	CASSLEGTVTEAFF
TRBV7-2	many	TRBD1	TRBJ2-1	TGTGCCAGCAGCTTAGATAGAGGACGGGACAGGACAAGCTTC	CASSLDRGRDRTSF
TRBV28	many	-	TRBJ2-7	TGTGCCAGCAGTTACTTGCACGAGCAGTACTTC	CASSYLHEQYF
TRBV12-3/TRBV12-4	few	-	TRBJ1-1	TGTGCCAGCAGACGGGCGGGGGGGACGACCACTGAAGCTTTCTTT	CASRRAGGTTTEAFF
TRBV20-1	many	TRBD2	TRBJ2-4	TGCAGTGCTAGGAGTGACAGCGGGAGGGATTGGGCCAAAAACATTCAGTACTTC	CSARSDSGRDWAKNIQYF
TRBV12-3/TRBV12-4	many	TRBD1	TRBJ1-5	TGTGCCAGCAGACACGGACAGGCAAATAGCAATCAGCCCCAGCATTTT	CASRHGQANSNQPQHF
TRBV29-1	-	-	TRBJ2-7	TGCAGCGTTGAAGCTCTTCCCGGTGCCCAGTACTTC	CSVEALPGAQYF
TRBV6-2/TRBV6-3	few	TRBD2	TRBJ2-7	TGTGCCAGCAGTTTAAAGCGGACTAGCGGGGGCTACGAGCAGTACTTC	CASSLKRTSGGYEQYF
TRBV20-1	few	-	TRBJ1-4	TGCAGTGCTAGAAGACAGTTGCTTAATGAAAAACTGTTTTTT	CSARRQLLNEKLFF
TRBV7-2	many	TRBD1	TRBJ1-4	TGTGCCAGCACACGACAGGGGGCCTTAGGAGGAAAACTGTTTTTT	CASTRQGALGGKLFF
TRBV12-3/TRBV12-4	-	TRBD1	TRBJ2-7	TGTGCCAGCAGTTTCAGGGGGACCTACGAGCAGTACTTC	CASSFRGTYEQYF
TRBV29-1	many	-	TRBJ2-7	TGCAGCGTTGGGTACGCTTCCTACGAGCAGTACTTC	CSVGYASYEQYF
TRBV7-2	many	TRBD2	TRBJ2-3	TGTGCCAGCAGACTACCCCTAGCGGGGAACACAGATACGCAGTATTTT	CASRLPLAGNTDTQYF
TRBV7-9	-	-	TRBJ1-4	TGTGCCAGCAGCTCGGGCGGGGTGCAGTTTGAAAAACTGTTTTTT	CASSSGGVQFEKLFF
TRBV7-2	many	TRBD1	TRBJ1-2	TGTGCCAGCAGCTTAACAGGGGAACGCGGCTACACCTTC	CASSLTGERGYTF
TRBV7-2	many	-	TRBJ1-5	TGTGCCAGCAGCCCAACGAGAAGCAATCAGCCCCAGCATTTT	CASSPTRSNQPQHF
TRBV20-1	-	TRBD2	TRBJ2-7	TGCAGTGCTACAACTAGCGGGAGTTACGAGCAGTACTTC	CSATTSGSYEQYF
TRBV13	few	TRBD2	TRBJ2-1	TGTGCCAGCAGCTTACCCGTCGGACTAGCGGTGGGGGTGCGGCAGTTCTTC	CASSLPVGLAVGVRQFF
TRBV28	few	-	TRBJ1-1	TGTGCCAGCAGAACCAGGGTCACTGAAGCTTTCTTT	CASRTRVTEAFF
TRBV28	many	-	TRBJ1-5	TGTGCCAGCACCCCTGGAGGAAATAATCAGCCCCAGCATTTT	CASTPGGNNQPQHF
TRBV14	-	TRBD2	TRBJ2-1	TGTGCCAGCAGCCAAGTACTAGCGGGAGGGAGTGAGCAGTTCTTC	CASSQVLAGGSEQFF
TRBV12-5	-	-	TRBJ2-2	TGTGCTAGTGGTTTGTCGGGGTACGGGGAGCTGTTTTTT	CASGLSGYGELFF
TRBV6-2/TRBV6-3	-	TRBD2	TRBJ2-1	TGTGCCAGCAGTCACCTAGCGGGAGGGCTGTACTTC	CASSHLAGGLYF
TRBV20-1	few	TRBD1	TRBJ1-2	TGCAGTGCTAGAGATAGGGACAGGGGGTTAGGCTACACCTTC	CSARDRDRGLGYTF
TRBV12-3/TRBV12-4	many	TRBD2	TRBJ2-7	TGTGCCAGCAGTCTTACTAGCGGGGGCCTCTACGAGCAGTACTTC	CASSLTSGGLYEQYF
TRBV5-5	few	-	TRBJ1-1	TGTGCCAGCAGCGGCTGGACAGTGAACACTGAAGCTTTCTTT	CASSGWTVNTEAFF
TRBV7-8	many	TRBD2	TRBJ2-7	TGTGCCAGCAGTAGACTAGCGGGGGCTGCGGCCGAGCAGTACTTC	CASSRLAGAAAEQYF
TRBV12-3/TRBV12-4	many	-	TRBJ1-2	TGTGCCAGCAGTTCAGGGGTTCGCTATGGCTACACCTTC	CASSSGVRYGYTF
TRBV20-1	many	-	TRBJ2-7	TGCAGTGCACGTACCGTTTTTGAAGAGCAGTACTTC	CSARTVFEEQYF
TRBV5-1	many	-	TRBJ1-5	TGCGCCAGCAGCTTGGAAGGGCACAGCAATCAGCCCCAGCATTTT	CASSLEGHSNQPQHF
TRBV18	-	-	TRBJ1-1	TGTGCCAGCTCCCACTCAAGGGAAGCTTTCTTT	CASSHSREAFF
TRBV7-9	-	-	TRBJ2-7	TGTGCCAGCAGCTTAGGGATAGGCTTGGCTTTCTTC	CASSLGIGLAFF